This TCR beta chain comes out of a study of cytomegalovirus exposure and HLA in healthy donors (dated 2017 in TCRdb). About the full investigation: An earlier analysis of roughly 570 of the donors reported approximately 280 Gb of sequence data and 117 million unique TCR beta sequences obtained from about 170 million T cells. A handful of DR-DQ haplotypes were handled as single units for association and clustering because linkage in the cohort was strong. The later analysis used no new phenotypic data to find candidate immune exposures, relying instead on TCR beta sequences and their occurrence across donors. Every discovery cohort repertoire had been produced on one sequencing platform. An early release that covered roughly 600 HLA-typed donors contained around 300 gigabases of sequencing data and tens of millions of unique TCR sequences. High-throughput TCR immunosequencing, statistical association of individual TCRs with disease status, and machine learning were combined to predict cytomegalovirus infection status. The aim of the study was to test whether cataloging public T cell receptors could identify signatures of past pathogen exposure. The number of donors typed differed by locus, with about 620-630 for A, B, C, DRB1 and DQB1, 522 for DQA1, over 600 for DPA1, and roughly 450 for DPB1. A later analysis re-analyzed previously published TCR beta repertoires from 600 to 850 donors and added high-resolution HLA genotyping to study TCR occurrence patterns. Donor age, sex, ethnicity and CMV serostatus were compiled alongside the repertoire data. HLA typing included class I and class II loci at four-digit resolution. Besides the first cohort of some 670 subjects, a separate validation cohort made up of 95 to 150 different subjects was used. Of the roughly 410 genotyped donors, 75% to 85% were placed in the genetic ancestry cluster associated with self-reported Caucasian donors. The study used immunosequencing to profile the T cell repertoires of 666 subjects and linked those repertoires to cytomegalovirus serostatus. A later genetic analysis used genome-wide SNP genotypes for about three fifths of the 666 donors, treating that subset as a discovery cohort. Among several hundred genotyped donors of the cohort, an average of approximately 240,000 unique TCR beta nucleotide sequences was sequenced per donor, of which approximately 18% were non-productive. An earlier analysis of 587 of the donors applied high-throughput TCR beta sequencing to assess whether each TCR beta V gene segment acted as functional or pseudogenic. What the research found in general, with its limitations: Roughly uniform sequencing depth across donors was assumed in presence/absence analyses, although this assumption may not hold. The authors suggested that the approach could potentially be extended to other disease states and immunological phenotypes. In a later genetic analysis, fewer N-insertions in productive TCRs were reported among donors in an Asian-associated ancestry cluster than the 666-donor mean. According to a later analysis, most CMV-associated TCR beta chains appeared to be HLA-restricted, and the HLA associations seemed to be driven largely by CMV exposure. Strong co-occurrence of HLA alleles, especially DR and DQ, made assigning TCR associations to individual alleles difficult. The cohort was sequenced for TCR beta chains only, and without alpha or paired-chain data the features that could be detected were limited. Some IMGT-functional V segments, including TRBV6-2 and TRBV6-3, could not be told apart with the 87-base-pair reads, so those segments were excluded. A few of the identified cytomegalovirus-associated TCR beta chains were confirmed in vitro to be specific for cytomegalovirus antigens. A later analysis found that HLA-associated TCR beta chains were more clonally expanded and had lower generation probabilities than equally common non-associated chains. A further reported finding was that TCR beta sequences accurately predicted the HLA-A and HLA-B alleles for most subjects in the first cohort. The only immune exposure information available for the cohort was CMV serostatus. Across donors, most TCR sequences were observed very rarely, whereas some public TCRs were present in many individuals. A later genetic analysis associated a missense DCLRE1C variant with V-gene and J-gene trimming of TCR beta chains, and an independent cohort replicated the association. A later analysis reported that several top co-occurrence clusters appeared linked to parvovirus B19, influenza, CMV and Epstein-Barr virus. An earlier analysis of around 600 of the donors showed that most TCR beta V segments appeared in productive rearrangements either about 87% or about 30% of the time, which broadly matched IMGT annotations. Linkage disequilibrium might explain the correlated functional status among segregating V segments, but an unknown experimental factor could not be ruled out. Cytomegalovirus status was reported to be diagnosed by the classifier with high specificity and sensitivity in both the original and validation cohorts. The earlier analysis of about 600 of the donors excluded some 16 rarely observed V segments, including chromosome 9 orphons, because counts were too low. A later analysis found that TCR association rates varied across HLA loci, with DRB1 alleles showing the most associated TCRs and HLA-C alleles the fewest. A cluster of highly shared sequence variants was judged likely to be a technical artifact of the sequencing pipeline. HLA typing was unavailable for some donors at each locus, so association tests used only the typed subset. A later analysis associated about 18,000 TCR beta sequences with specific HLA alleles at a false discovery rate of 0.05. In the study, 150 to 200 TCR beta chains were listed as associated with cytomegalovirus.

Remarks on this clone: Its antigen has not been determined. Per-nucleotide qualities are absent, and no much larger clonotype sits a single base away.

Libraries came from the immunoSEQ multiplex PCR assay. For the multiplex PCR, a mixture combining 60 forward primers for TCR Vbeta segments and 13 reverse primers for TCR Jbeta segments was used. Amplification of the CDR3 region of rearranged TCR beta genes was performed with a multiplex PCR assay on genomic DNA. Amplified TCR beta libraries were sequenced as 87-base-pair reads on the Illumina HiSeq System. For the original study's pipeline: In a later analysis, some 80 million unique TCR beta chains were counted across the 650 to 700 repertoires, and roughly 10 million of these chains were shared by at least two donors. A nearest-neighbor algorithm error-corrected the raw reads and collapsed the reads into unique sequences, merging closely related sequences to remove PCR and sequencing errors. Alignment of CDR3 sequences to IMGT reference sequences was used to assign V, D and J gene segments. For a sequence to be retained, a match of at least six nucleotides to both a V gene segment and a J gene segment was required. Rearrangements were classified as productive when the CDR3 lacked stop codons and remained in frame with V and J, and all other rearrangements were classified as non-productive. CDR3 was defined by IMGT convention, running from the second conserved V-encoded cysteine to the conserved J-encoded phenylalanine. The earlier analysis of a few hundred of the donors excluded any sequence lacking an unambiguous match to a single V gene segment. An earlier analysis of fewer than 650 of the donors classified V segments as functional when productive rearrangements were above 56.7% and as segregating when the standard deviation between donors was above 5%. A statistical classification framework was built for diagnosing cytomegalovirus status from the catalog of TCR beta chain sequences. V and J gene assignment, in a later analysis, came from comparing TCR nucleotide sequences with IMGT/GENE-DB human TR gene sequences. In a later analysis, CDR3 sequences and most-parsimonious VDJ recombination scenarios were assigned using the TCRdist pipeline. In a later analysis, each TCR beta chain was defined by its CDR3 amino acid sequence together with its V-gene family, and reads without a unique V-gene family were excluded. A later analysis removed 600 or so highly shared, low-generation-probability nucleotide sequences to deal with suspected cross-contamination and a sequencing artifact. A later analysis calculated a clonal expansion index for each public chain from normalized within-repertoire ranks of inferred template counts. In a later analysis, generation probabilities were computed using a VDJ recombination model fitted to out-of-frame rearrangements, and the results were checked against IGoR. In a later analysis, hypergeometric tests were used to score TCR-TCR, TCR-HLA and TCR-CMV co-occurrence, with a repertoire-size bias correction applied to TCR pairs. To estimate false discovery rates, a later analysis permuted the HLA or CMV assignments 20 times. In a later analysis, co-occurring TCRs were grouped with DBSCAN, and TCRdist sequence similarity was added when clustering was performed within HLA-allele-positive subsets. Repertoires with fewer than 30,000 or more than 120,000 public chains were left out of co-occurrence clustering, as were five repertoires with anomalous nucleotide sharing. This immuneACCESS table, as held by TCRdb, lists in-frame sequences with V and J called but not all clones. Of the missing ones, under half trace to an unresolved V gene in checked studies; the others have no known cause. V and J calls and clone size are those listed in that table; D and trimming were worked out from the DNA. The sample profile shows approximately 110,000 clones; more than 60% of them were found once. The ten largest clones add up to over 3.5% of the sample.

Counted from cysteine to phenylalanine, this CDR3 has 15 amino acids. Here the CDR3 DNA is all that survives: 45 bases in frame from base 1. Per the germline V gene (reference sequence), LNHDA is the CDR1 and SQIVND is the CDR2. Trimming removed 3 bases from V and 5 bases from J; the gene matches leave 3 bases unexplained. The cohort comprised fewer than 750 healthy bone marrow donors. At the time of sampling, every cohort member was nominally healthy, though immune exposures that went unrecorded were likely present. The donor was CMV seronegative and was included in the group of several hundred seronegative cohort members. A peripheral blood sample was provided by each donor, and peripheral blood mononuclear cells were used for TCR beta sequencing. The Qiagen DNeasy Blood Extraction Kit was used to extract genomic DNA from the blood cell samples.

The rearranged chain carries TRBV19 and TRBJ2-1, with 11 bases in between that match TRBD2. This TCR was sampled from a woman between 35 and 50 years old in good health and CMV-seronegative. Input material: PBMCs. The CDR3 amino acid sequence is: CASSIVAGGHNEQFF. At the DNA level, the sequence is TGTGCCAGTAGTATTGTAGCGGGGGGGCACAATGAGCAGTTCTTC.